The 18 T cell receptor beta chains presented below share a single source sample, sequenced in a study of blood T cell repertoires in COVID-19. Using immunoSEQ multiplex PCR, the repertoire was profiled, and TCRdb retains in-frame clones only, with some absent. The repertoire holds roughly 120,000 clones, with around 87% as singletons. Material: peripheral blood. The receptors shown here come from a woman in her sixties or seventies with acute or convalescent COVID-19.

The chain has TRBV2 and TRBJ1-5; 8 positions match TRBD1. CDR1 and CDR2 from the germline V gene are SNHLY and FYNNEI. Unmatched junction bases numbered 7, after V lost 6 bases and J lost 6 bases. The CDR3 runs to 14 residues. The CDR3 coding sequence is TGTGCCAGCAGCTCGACAGGGGAGAGTCAGCCCCAGCATTTT. Amino acid sequence: CASSSTGESQPQHF.

This clone was observed a few times. The CDR3 protein is CASSSQQDREGEGYTF. In DNA, the CDR3 is TGTGCCAGCTCATCACAACAGGACAGGGAAGGAGAAGGCTACACCTTC. V gene TRBV18 combines with J gene TRBJ1-2; 8 bases are a match to TRBD1. V lost 5 bases to trimming and J lost 8 bases; unmatched junction nucleotides: 16. CDR1 is KGHSH, CDR2 LQKENI, per germline. The CDR3 is made up of 16 amino acids. The entire variable domain, with the rest obtained from reference TRBV18 and TRBJ1-2, is as follows: NAGVMQNPRHLVRRRGQEARLRCSPMKGHSHVYWYRQLPEEGLKFMVYLQKENIIDESGMPKERFSAEFPKEGPSILRIQQVVRGDSAAYFCASSSQQDREGEGYTFGSGTRLTVV.

This rearrangement joins TRBV7-9 to TRBJ2-1; a possible D gene is TRBD1 (6 bases). The V end was cut by 5 bases, the J end by 6 bases, with 20 bases between. The germline CDR1 and CDR2 sequences are SEHNR and FQNEAQ (reference sequence). There are 16 residues in the CDR3. DNA for the CDR3: TGTGCCAGCAGCAAGAGCACGGGAAAAGGGGGCAATGAGCAGTTCTTC. Its protein is CASSKSTGKGGNEQFF. Together with reference TRBV7-9 and TRBJ2-1, the CDR3 gives the full variable domain: DTGVSQNPRHKITKRGQNVTFRCDPISEHNRLYWYRQTLGQGPEFLTYFQNEAQLEKSRLLSDRFSAERPKGSFSTLEIQRTEQGDSAMYLCASSKSTGKGGNEQFFGPGTRLTVL.

The chain has TRBV6-6 and TRBJ1-5, with 7 nucleotides matching TRBD1. Trimming cost V 9 bases and J 0 bases; bases outside gene matches: 11. The germline gives CDR1 MNHNY, CDR2 SVGAGI (reference sequence). The CDR3 covers 16 residues. The CDR3 loop reads CASSTRNRGSNQPQHF. For the CDR3, the DNA is TGTGCCAGTTCCACTAGAAACAGGGGTAGCAATCAGCCCCAGCATTTT.

V and J are TRBV28 and TRBJ1-5; possible D gene TRBD1, 5 bases. This CDR3 has 15 amino acids. The germline V and J ends were trimmed by 6 bases and 0 bases, with 12 bases remaining between them. Germline V gene sequence: CDR1 MDHEN, CDR2 SYDVKM. The CDR3 DNA reads TGTGCCAGCAGCGTAGGGGCCCATAGCAATCAGCCCCAGCATTTT. This gives the protein CASSVGAHSNQPQHF.

This rearrangement joins TRBV28 to TRBJ1-1, with 10 nucleotides matching TRBD1. The CDR3 contains 14 residues. V trimming: 0 bases; J trimming: 6 bases; junction bases outside the gene matches: 1. CDR1 is MDHEN, CDR2 SYDVKM, per germline. The CDR3 loop is CASSLWTGGSEAFF. The CDR3 DNA sequence: TGTGCCAGCAGTTTATGGACAGGGGGCTCTGAAGCTTTCTTT.

The chain recombines TRBV11-2 with TRBJ2-5; TRBD2 might be the D (5 bases). Trimming removed 0 bases at V and 6 bases at J, with 11 bases between. Per the germline V gene, CDR1 is SGHAT and CDR2 is FQNNGV. The CDR3 contains 14 residues. The CDR3 DNA follows: TGTGCCAGCAGCTTAGAACTAGTGGTGAAGACCCAGTACTTC. It translates to CASSLELVVKTQYF. The full variable domain, completed using reference TRBV11-2 and TRBJ2-5, is EAGVAQSPRYKIIEKRQSVAFWCNPISGHATLYWYQQILGQGPKLLIQFQNNGVVDDSQLPKDRFSAERLKGVDSTLKIQPAKLEDSAVYLCASSLELVVKTQYFGPGTRLLVL.

V gene TRBV28 combines with J gene TRBJ2-5, with TRBD2 as a possible D gene (5 bases). The V end was cut by 5 bases, the J end by 5 bases, with 15 bases between. In germline, CDR1 is MDHEN, CDR2 SYDVKM. CDR3 length: 14 amino acids. The CDR3 bases are TGTGCCAGCAGTGACGTGCGGGCTGGCGAGACCCAGTACTTC. Its protein is CASSDVRAGETQYF. The whole variable domain, filled in from reference TRBV28 and TRBJ2-5, reads DVKVTQSSRYLVKRTGEKVFLECVQDMDHENMFWYRQDPGLGLRLIYFSYDVKMKEKGDIPEGYSVSREKKERFSLILESASTNQTSMYLCASSDVRAGETQYFGPGTRLLVL.

This clone has a single count. The genes are TRBV6-5 and TRBJ1-2; no definite D call. Looked up from germline, CDR1 is MNHEY and CDR2 is SVGAGI. CDR3 size: 13 residues. Deletions cut 11 bases from V and 4 bases from J, with 17 bases between. The CDR3 nucleotides are TGTGCCTCCCGTTTCGCTGGGAGCTATGGCTACACCTTC. Its translation is CASRFAGSYGYTF.

The J gene is TRBJ1-6, the V gene TRBV7-3; 9 bases align to TRBD1. Germline V gene data show CDR1 as SGHTA and CDR2 as FQGTGA. Trimming at V came to 5 bases and at J to 6 bases, leaving 2 bases not matched to a gene. The CDR3 loop spans 14 amino acids. The CDR3 nucleotides read TGTGCCAGCAGCGCACAGGGGGCTAATTCACCCCTCCACTTT. Translating gives CASSAQGANSPLHF.

J is TRBJ2-1 and V is TRBV10-3; TRBD2 aligns across 12 bases. The J segment lost 1 base and the V segment lost 6 bases, leaving 13 bases of the junction unmatched. Germline loops: CDR1 ENHRY, CDR2 SYGVKD. The CDR3 totals 19 residues. The CDR3 region has the DNA TGTGCCATCAGCGCCATGACTAGCGGGGGTACGAAGTCCTACAATGAGCAGTTCTTC. Residues: CAISAMTSGGTKSYNEQFF.

This clone was detected only once. V is TRBV28 and J is TRBJ2-3, with D uncertain. V was cut by 7 bases and J by 14 bases, with 22 bases left in between. CDR1 and CDR2 from the germline V gene are MDHEN and SYDVKM. The CDR3 is 13 amino acids. The DNA of the CDR3 is TGTGCCAGCACCCAGACGGTCTTGACTCATGTGTATTTT. This sequence encodes CASTQTVLTHVYF.

The chain couples TRBV3-1 (or the pseudogene TRBV3-2) to TRBJ2-4; the match to TRBD2 covers 9 bases. The V segment lost 4 bases and the J segment 10 bases; nucleotides outside the gene matches: 8. The germline CDR1 and CDR2 sequences are LGHDT and YNNKEL (reference sequence). The CDR3 loop spans 14 amino acids. The CDR3 DNA follows: TGTGCCAGCAGCCTAGGGACTAGCCGGAGTATTCAGTACTTC. Its translation is CASSLGTSRSIQYF.

The count of this clone is one. The CDR3 DNA follows: TGTGCCACCAGCAGGAATGGGGGGGACACTGAAGCTTTCTTT. Translating gives CATSRNGGDTEAFF. J is TRBJ1-1 and V is TRBV15; D might be TRBD1 (5 bases). Trimming pared 3 bases from V and 3 bases from J, leaving 11 bases between. CDR1 is LNHNV, CDR2 YYDKDF, per germline (reference sequence). CDR3 length: 14 amino acids. Combining the CDR3 with reference TRBV15 and TRBJ1-1 gives the whole variable domain DAMVIQNPRYQVTQFGKPVTLSCSQTLNHNVMYWYQQKSSQAPKLLFHYYDKDFNNEADTPDNFQSRRPNTSFCFLDIRSPGLGDTAMYLCATSRNGGDTEAFFGQGTRLTVV.

This chain joins TRBV10-3 and TRBJ1-5; D unclear. Between the trimmed V and J ends, which lost 3 bases and 7 bases, there was a span of 7 bases. CDR3 length equals 12 residues. Germline CDR1 is ENHRY and CDR2 is SYGVKD. For the CDR3, the DNA is TGTGCCATCAGTGACGGCGGGCAGCCCCAGCATTTT. It specifies CAISDGGQPQHF.

The V gene is TRBV4-1, the J gene TRBJ2-1; 9 bases map to TRBD2. Germline V CDR1 and CDR2: MGHRA, YSYEKL. V was clipped by 8 bases and J by 8 bases; unmatched bases: 7. The CDR3 has 13 amino acids. For the CDR3, the DNA is TGCGCCAGCCGGGGAGCGGGGGGCTATGAGCAGTTCTTC. This translates into CASRGAGGYEQFF.

V usage is TRBV6-5 and J usage is TRBJ1-2, with D maybe TRBD1 (6 bases). This CDR3 contains 13 residues. Trimming shortened V by 5 bases and J by 4 bases, and 11 bases separated the two germline ends. The germline CDR1 and CDR2 sequences are MNHEY and SVGAGI. CDR3 nucleotide sequence: TGTGCCAGCAGTCACGGACAGTTCTATGGCTACACCTTC. Translated: CASSHGQFYGYTF.

This clone was observed once. The CDR3 region is CATSSGYTEAFF. In DNA, the CDR3 is TGTGCCACCAGTTCAGGGTACACTGAAGCTTTCTTT. This rearrangement joins TRBV24-1 to TRBJ1-1; D may be TRBD1 (5 bases). Looked up from germline, CDR1 is KGHDR and CDR2 is SFDVKD. The CDR3 contains 12 residues. Trimming removed 6 bases at V and 3 bases at J, with 7 bases between.